The rows below give T cell receptor beta chains drawn from one sample of a study of T cells in Graves' hyperthyroidism and ophthalmopathy. In TCRdb, the multiplex PCR reads were re-called with MiXCR into one record per CDR3 protein. The sample holds approximately 430,000 distinct CDR3 sequences; less than 20% are singletons and the top ten take about 7.7%. Sequencing was done on a sample of blood. These receptors came from a woman younger than 30 with Graves' hyperthyroidism. Each CDR3 is given with its conserved first and last residue. Fields, in order: V gene, clone size, D gene, J gene, CDR3 DNA, CDR3 protein. The D gene is left open where the match is weak. Rows give clone size only sometimes, using once, few, many, or a class for an expanded clone.

v_gene: TRBV20-1
abundance: many
d_gene: -
j_gene: TRBJ1-2
CDR3nt: TGCAGTGCTAGAGAGGGGAACTATGGCTACACCTTC
CDR3aa: CSAREGNYGYTF

v_gene: TRBV3-1
abundance: many
d_gene: -
j_gene: TRBJ2-7
CDR3nt: TGTGCCAGCAGCCAAGAAGCAGGGGCATACGAGCAGTACTTC
CDR3aa: CASSQEAGAYEQYF

v_gene: TRBV20-1
abundance: -
d_gene: -
j_gene: TRBJ2-1
CDR3nt: TGCAGTGCACACGGAGGCAGGAGCAATGAGCAGTTCTTC
CDR3aa: CSAHGGRSNEQFF

v_gene: TRBV6-1
abundance: -
d_gene: -
j_gene: TRBJ2-5
CDR3nt: TGTGCCAGCAGTTTGGACCGTAGGACCGCACTCCAAGAGACCCAGTACTTC
CDR3aa: CASSLDRRTALQETQYF

v_gene: TRBV29-1
abundance: -
d_gene: TRBD2
j_gene: TRBJ2-2
CDR3nt: TGCAGCGCAAGACTAGCGGTATATCCCGGGGAGCTGTTTTTT
CDR3aa: CSARLAVYPGELFF

v_gene: TRBV20-1
abundance: -
d_gene: -
j_gene: TRBJ2-2
CDR3nt: TGCAGTGCTAGGGAACAGGGAGGGGGCACCGGGGAGCTGTTTTTT
CDR3aa: CSAREQGGGTGELFF

v_gene: TRBV20-1
abundance: many
d_gene: -
j_gene: TRBJ2-3
CDR3nt: TGCAGTGCCCCGGAGATAACTAGCACAGATACGCAGTATTTT
CDR3aa: CSAPEITSTDTQYF

v_gene: TRBV10-2
abundance: few
d_gene: -
j_gene: TRBJ2-3
CDR3nt: TGCGCCAGCAGTGACTTTTTAGCGAGCCCCACAGATACGCAGTATTTT
CDR3aa: CASSDFLASPTDTQYF

v_gene: TRBV5-1
abundance: -
d_gene: -
j_gene: TRBJ2-3
CDR3nt: TGCGCCACCGGCAGGGCGCCCGGGGCAGATACGCAGTATTTT
CDR3aa: CATGRAPGADTQYF

v_gene: TRBV19
abundance: many
d_gene: -
j_gene: TRBJ2-3
CDR3nt: TGTGCCAGTAGTAACGGGGCCGCACCACTCACAGATACGCAGTATTTT
CDR3aa: CASSNGAAPLTDTQYF

v_gene: TRBV19
abundance: many
d_gene: -
j_gene: TRBJ1-5
CDR3nt: TGTGCCAGTAGTATAAGCGGGACCCAGGGGCAGCCCCAGCATTTT
CDR3aa: CASSISGTQGQPQHF

v_gene: TRBV19
abundance: -
d_gene: -
j_gene: TRBJ2-7
CDR3nt: TGTGCCAGTAGAAGGACTACCTCCTACGAGCAGTACTTC
CDR3aa: CASRRTTSYEQYF

v_gene: TRBV30
abundance: -
d_gene: TRBD2
j_gene: TRBJ2-3
CDR3nt: TGTGCCTGGAGTGGCGGGAGGTCAGATACGCAGTATTTT
CDR3aa: CAWSGGRSDTQYF

v_gene: TRBV12-3/TRBV12-4
abundance: many
d_gene: -
j_gene: TRBJ1-2
CDR3nt: TGTGCCAGCAGTTTAAGCCGGTCCAGTTATGGCTACACCTTC
CDR3aa: CASSLSRSSYGYTF

v_gene: TRBV12-3/TRBV12-4
abundance: many
d_gene: TRBD1
j_gene: TRBJ2-7
CDR3nt: TGTGCCAGCAGTTCAATCCCGGGACAGGGGTCAAGCTCCTACGAGCAGTACTTC
CDR3aa: CASSSIPGQGSSSYEQYF

v_gene: TRBV13
abundance: -
d_gene: TRBD2
j_gene: TRBJ2-2
CDR3nt: TGTGCCAGCAGCTTAGTACTAGCGGGAGGGCCGAACACCGGGGAGCTGTTTTTT
CDR3aa: CASSLVLAGGPNTGELFF

v_gene: TRBV11-1
abundance: many
d_gene: TRBD1
j_gene: TRBJ1-1
CDR3nt: TGTGCCAGCAGCTCTTATCAGGGGGAAGCTGAAGCTTTCTTT
CDR3aa: CASSSYQGEAEAFF

v_gene: TRBV20-1
abundance: many
d_gene: -
j_gene: TRBJ1-1
CDR3nt: TGCAGTGCTACCCTTCCCTGGACAGCCAGTAACACTGAAGCTTTCTTT
CDR3aa: CSATLPWTASNTEAFF

v_gene: TRBV29-1
abundance: -
d_gene: -
j_gene: TRBJ2-6
CDR3nt: TGCAGCGTTACAACCCCAACGGCCGGGGCCAACGTCCTGACTTTC
CDR3aa: CSVTTPTAGANVLTF

v_gene: TRBV30
abundance: many
d_gene: TRBD2
j_gene: TRBJ2-1
CDR3nt: TGTGCCTGGAGTGTAGGATTAGCGGGGTACAATGAGCAGTTCTTC
CDR3aa: CAWSVGLAGYNEQFF

v_gene: TRBV4-1
abundance: -
d_gene: TRBD2
j_gene: TRBJ2-5
CDR3nt: TGCGCCAGCAGCGAGGCGGGGGGCGTGGAGACCCAGTACTTC
CDR3aa: CASSEAGGVETQYF

v_gene: TRBV29-1
abundance: few
d_gene: -
j_gene: TRBJ2-2
CDR3nt: TGCAGCGTGACCGGTCGGACCGGGGAGCTGTTTTTT
CDR3aa: CSVTGRTGELFF

v_gene: TRBV6-2/TRBV6-3
abundance: many
d_gene: TRBD2
j_gene: TRBJ2-1
CDR3nt: TGTGCCAGCAGTTACACTGCGGGAGGGGTATACAATGAGCAGTTCTTC
CDR3aa: CASSYTAGGVYNEQFF

v_gene: TRBV20-1
abundance: -
d_gene: TRBD2
j_gene: TRBJ2-5
CDR3nt: TGCAGTGCTCGACTGGGGACTAGCATAGAGACCCAGTACTTC
CDR3aa: CSARLGTSIETQYF

v_gene: TRBV20-1
abundance: -
d_gene: TRBD2
j_gene: TRBJ2-1
CDR3nt: TGCAGTGCTAGAACTATCCTAAGCGGGAGTTGGGGCAATGAGCAGTTCTTC
CDR3aa: CSARTILSGSWGNEQFF

v_gene: TRBV6-2/TRBV6-3
abundance: many
d_gene: -
j_gene: TRBJ2-7
CDR3nt: TGTGCCAGCAGCACCCCGTATGTATGGCAGTACTTC
CDR3aa: CASSTPYVWQYF

v_gene: TRBV28
abundance: -
d_gene: -
j_gene: TRBJ2-2
CDR3nt: TGTGCCAGCAGGTCAGGGAGGAGGGCCGGGGAGCTGTTTTTT
CDR3aa: CASRSGRRAGELFF

v_gene: TRBV24-1
abundance: many
d_gene: TRBD1
j_gene: TRBJ1-2
CDR3nt: TGTGCCACCAGTGATTCGGGGACAGGAATTACCCTCGATGGCTACACCTTC
CDR3aa: CATSDSGTGITLDGYTF

v_gene: TRBV2
abundance: many
d_gene: -
j_gene: TRBJ1-2
CDR3nt: TGTGCCAGCACGGTTTCTTGGGGGAAAGGGCAAGGCTACACCTTC
CDR3aa: CASTVSWGKGQGYTF

v_gene: TRBV28
abundance: many
d_gene: TRBD2
j_gene: TRBJ2-1
CDR3nt: TGTGCCAGCAGTTCCCGGGGGGTGGTAAATGAGCAGTTCTTC
CDR3aa: CASSSRGVVNEQFF

v_gene: TRBV7-9
abundance: many
d_gene: -
j_gene: TRBJ2-5
CDR3nt: TGTGCCAGCAGTTCCGCGAGAGGAGAGACCCAGTACTTC
CDR3aa: CASSSARGETQYF

v_gene: TRBV6-1
abundance: many
d_gene: -
j_gene: TRBJ1-3
CDR3nt: TGTGCCAGCAGCCTGGGAACTGGAAACACCATATATTTT
CDR3aa: CASSLGTGNTIYF

v_gene: TRBV2
abundance: -
d_gene: TRBD1
j_gene: TRBJ1-4
CDR3nt: TGTGCCAGCAGTGCAGTGGGACAGGGGGCAGTATTCGATGAAAAACTGTTTTTT
CDR3aa: CASSAVGQGAVFDEKLFF

v_gene: TRBV30
abundance: -
d_gene: TRBD1
j_gene: TRBJ1-6
CDR3nt: TGTGCCTGGAGCCCGGGACAGGGCCAATCACCCCTCCACTTT
CDR3aa: CAWSPGQGQSPLHF

v_gene: TRBV12-3/TRBV12-4
abundance: many
d_gene: -
j_gene: TRBJ1-5
CDR3nt: TGTGCCAGCAGTTCCCAGGGGTTTAGCAATCAGCCCCAGCATTTT
CDR3aa: CASSSQGFSNQPQHF

v_gene: TRBV7-9
abundance: many
d_gene: TRBD2
j_gene: TRBJ2-5
CDR3nt: TGTGCCAGCAGCCGACTAGCGGGAGTGGAGACCCAGTACTTC
CDR3aa: CASSRLAGVETQYF

v_gene: TRBV12-3/TRBV12-4
abundance: many
d_gene: TRBD2
j_gene: TRBJ2-1
CDR3nt: TGTGCCAGCAGTTTAGCGGTGGTAGCGGGAGGGCATGAGCAGTTCTTC
CDR3aa: CASSLAVVAGGHEQFF

v_gene: TRBV7-2
abundance: -
d_gene: -
j_gene: TRBJ1-6
CDR3nt: TGTGCCGGCCGTCTAATCAATTCACCCCTCCACTTT
CDR3aa: CAGRLINSPLHF

v_gene: TRBV18
abundance: -
d_gene: -
j_gene: TRBJ1-4
CDR3nt: TGTGCCAGCTCACCAGACCGGGACGTCGGTGAAAAACTGTTTTTT
CDR3aa: CASSPDRDVGEKLFF

v_gene: TRBV5-1
abundance: -
d_gene: -
j_gene: TRBJ1-1
CDR3nt: TGCGCCAGCAGCTTAACGACAAGAAGCAGGGTAGGCACTGAAGCTTTCTTT
CDR3aa: CASSLTTRSRVGTEAFF

v_gene: TRBV12-3/TRBV12-4
abundance: few
d_gene: -
j_gene: TRBJ2-4
CDR3nt: TGTGCCAGCAGTTTAGCTCCACAGGGAGGGCAAAACATTCAGTACTTC
CDR3aa: CASSLAPQGGQNIQYF

v_gene: TRBV6-1
abundance: few
d_gene: -
j_gene: TRBJ1-6
CDR3nt: TGTGCCAGCAGAGCCACCACCCTCCACTTT
CDR3aa: CASRATTLHF

v_gene: TRBV7-2
abundance: -
d_gene: -
j_gene: TRBJ1-6
CDR3nt: TGTGCCAGCAGCCCGCCCTGGGGGTCCGGGTCCACCTATAATTCACCCCTCCACTTT
CDR3aa: CASSPPWGSGSTYNSPLHF

v_gene: TRBV11-2
abundance: many
d_gene: TRBD1
j_gene: TRBJ2-7
CDR3nt: TGTGCCAGCAGCATCGGACAGGGGGGCTACGAGCAGTACTTC
CDR3aa: CASSIGQGGYEQYF

v_gene: TRBV4-1
abundance: many
d_gene: TRBD1
j_gene: TRBJ2-5
CDR3nt: TGCGCCAGCAGCCAATGGACAGGACAAGAGACCCAGTACTTC
CDR3aa: CASSQWTGQETQYF

v_gene: TRBV18
abundance: many
d_gene: -
j_gene: TRBJ2-7
CDR3nt: TGTGCCAGCTCCCCTGACAGGGAGGGCGAGCAGTACTTC
CDR3aa: CASSPDREGEQYF

v_gene: TRBV14
abundance: -
d_gene: -
j_gene: TRBJ2-7
CDR3nt: TGTGCCAGCAGCCAAGTAGATACTTCCGGGTACGAGCAGTACTTC
CDR3aa: CASSQVDTSGYEQYF

v_gene: TRBV2
abundance: many
d_gene: -
j_gene: TRBJ1-3
CDR3nt: TGTGCCAGCTCCTCCCAACGGGGAAACACCATATATTTT
CDR3aa: CASSSQRGNTIYF

v_gene: TRBV12-3/TRBV12-4
abundance: many
d_gene: -
j_gene: TRBJ2-2
CDR3nt: TGTGCCAGCAGTTTAGAGACAGCTAACACCGGGGAGCTGTTTTTT
CDR3aa: CASSLETANTGELFF